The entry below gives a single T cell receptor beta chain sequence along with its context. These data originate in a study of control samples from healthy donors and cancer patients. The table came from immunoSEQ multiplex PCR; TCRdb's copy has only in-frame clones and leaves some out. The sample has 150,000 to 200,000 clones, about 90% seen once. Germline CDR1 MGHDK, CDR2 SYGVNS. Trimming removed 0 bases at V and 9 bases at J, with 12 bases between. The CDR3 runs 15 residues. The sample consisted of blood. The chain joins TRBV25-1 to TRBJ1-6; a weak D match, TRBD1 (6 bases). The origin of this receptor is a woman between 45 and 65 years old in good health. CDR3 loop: CASSEYTRGGSPLHF. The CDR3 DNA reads TGTGCCAGCAGTGAATATACCAGGGGAGGTTCACCCCTCCACTTT.